A single sample gave rise to the 14 T cell receptor beta chains below, sequenced in a study of T cell repertoires in cytomegalovirus infection. TCRdb reprocessed the reads via MiXCR and lists one record per CDR3 protein. The table includes about 180,000 distinct CDR3 sequences, about a sixth detected once. Sequenced material: CD8+ T cells from PBMCs. These receptors all come from a human donor in good health (CMV status not recorded). Some clones in this sample may be carry-over from other donors' samples.

This chain joins TRBV7-9 and TRBJ1-4; no reliable D call. This CDR3 comprises 14 residues. From germline, CDR1 is SEHNR and CDR2 FQNEAQ (reference sequence). The V end was cut by 4 bases, the J end by 12 bases, with 18 bases between. This CDR3 reads CASSSSATRLELFF. CDR3 nucleotide sequence: TGTGCCAGCAGCTCCAGTGCGACGAGGCTAGAACTGTTTTTT.

The chain recombines TRBV6-2 or TRBV6-3 with TRBJ2-5; tentative D call: TRBD2 (5 bases). Germline loops: CDR1 MNHEY, CDR2 SVGEGT. V lost 10 bases and J lost 0, with 21 bases in between. CDR3 length: 16 residues. The CDR3 DNA is TGTGCCACCTCCGGGTCGGGGATGCGGTACCAAGAGACCCAGTACTTC. Translated: CATSGSGMRYQETQYF.

This clonotype was observed many times. The chain combines TRBV6-4 with TRBJ2-1, with 8 nucleotides matching TRBD2. The CDR3 consists of 15 residues. Germline CDR1 reads MRHNA; CDR2 reads SNTAGT. J was trimmed by 3 bases and V by 8 bases; bases with no gene match: 9. For the CDR3, the DNA is TGTGCCAGCGGAGTGGGGCGGGGGGACTACAATGAGCAGTTCTTC. This sequence encodes CASGVGRGDYNEQFF.

J is TRBJ2-5 and V is TRBV25-1, with a tentative D call TRBD2 (6 bases). Trimming took 4 bases from V and 1 from J, leaving 19 bases between them. The germline V gene encodes CDR1 MGHDK and CDR2 SYGVNS. This CDR3 region has 17 residues. The CDR3 sequence is CASSGGRSGVTQETQYF. CDR3 nucleotides: TGTGCCAGCAGTGGGGGCCGTAGCGGAGTTACCCAAGAGACCCAGTACTTC.

The genes are TRBV20-1 and TRBJ2-7; 7 positions match TRBD1. The CDR3 length is 15 residues. V was clipped by 0 bases and J by 1 base; unmatched bases: 6. Looked up from germline, CDR1 is DFQATT and CDR2 is SNEGSKA (reference sequence). In DNA, the CDR3 is TGCAGTGCTAGAGACGGAACAGGGGAATCCTACGAGCAGTACTTC. Its protein product is CSARDGTGESYEQYF.

This clonotype showed up just a few times. J is TRBJ2-1 and V is TRBV7-9; D is unresolved. The V gene lost 5 bases and the J gene lost 2 bases, with 19 bases spanning the gap. Germline V CDR1 and CDR2: SEHNR, FQNEAQ (reference sequence). The CDR3 totals 17 residues. In DNA form, the CDR3 reads TGTGCCAGCAGCGTACGGATACAGTCGCCGACCTACAATGAGCAGTTCTTC. It translates to CASSVRIQSPTYNEQFF.

This clonotype was counted between two and nine times. The genes are TRBV5-6 and TRBJ1-1; 7 bases agree with TRBD1. Germline-derived CDR1 and CDR2 are SGHDT and YYEEEE. V lost 4 bases to trimming and J lost 3 bases; unmatched junction nucleotides: 6. The CDR3 has 14 amino acids. The CDR3 protein is CASSAGGLDTEAFF. In nucleotides, the CDR3 is TGTGCCAGCAGCGCAGGGGGTCTCGACACTGAAGCTTTCTTT.

The chain uses TRBV6-1 and TRBJ1-5; 9 nucleotides agree with TRBD1. CDR1 is MNHNS, CDR2 SASEGT, per germline. The trim removed 2 bases at V and 5 bases at J, leaving 4 bases unmatched. The CDR3 length is 15 residues. The CDR3, as DNA: TGTGCCAGCAGTGAAAGGACAGGGGAGGATCAGCCCCAGCATTTT. This translates into CASSERTGEDQPQHF.

The chain links TRBV4-1 to TRBJ2-7; D unclear. V was pared by 1 base and J by 3 bases, with 10 bases between. Germline V gene sequence: CDR1 MGHRA, CDR2 YSYEKL. The CDR3 extends over 14 amino acids. The chain's CDR3 is CASSQAQRNYEQYF. CDR3 DNA sequence: TGCGCCAGCAGCCAAGCGCAACGGAACTACGAGCAGTACTTC.

This sequence joins TRBV5-6 and TRBJ2-5, with 10 bases that match TRBD2. The ends lost 0 bases at V and 5 bases at J; junction bases unmatched: 7. CDR1 and CDR2 from the germline V gene are SGHDT and YYEEEE. The CDR3 length is 16 residues. CDR3 loop: CASSLVLAGGRETQYF. CDR3 nucleotides: TGTGCCAGCAGCTTGGTTTTAGCGGGGGGCCGGGAGACCCAGTACTTC.

The rearrangement joins TRBV6-5 to TRBJ2-7; TRBD1 is a possible D gene (6 bases). CDR3 length: 13 amino acids. Germline CDR1 and CDR2: MNHEY and SVGAGI. Trimming cost V 5 bases and J 4 bases, with 12 bases left between them. CDR3 amino acids: CASSDGRGYEQYF. In DNA, the CDR3 is TGTGCCAGCAGTGATGGCAGGGGATACGAGCAGTACTTC.

The chain is built from TRBV7-9 and TRBJ2-2; 8 nucleotides align to TRBD2. From germline, CDR1 is SEHNR and CDR2 FQNEAQ (reference sequence). This CDR3 spans 16 amino acids. V dropped 6 bases and J dropped 7; count of bases not matched to a gene: 13. This CDR3 is CASRRSGGGDNGELFF. The CDR3 nucleotides are TGTGCCAGCAGGCGTTCCGGGGGGGGCGACAACGGGGAGCTGTTTTTT.

This chain uses TRBV20-1 with TRBJ2-4; 10 bases line up with TRBD2. The junction had 10 bases not matched to a gene; V was cut back by 3 bases and J by 5 bases. The CDR3 is 16 amino acids. Per germline, CDR1 DFQATT and CDR2 SNEGSKA (reference sequence). The CDR3 DNA is TGCAGTGCTAGCGAGCTAGCGGGGGCCAATCAAAACATTCAGTACTTC. Translated, it gives CSASELAGANQNIQYF.

The chain uses TRBV5-1 and TRBJ1-4, with 8 bases that match TRBD1. Germline lookup yields CDR1 SGHRS and CDR2 YFSETQ. V was clipped by 4 bases and J by 3 bases; unmatched bases: 5. CDR3 length equals 15 residues. CDR3 amino acids: CASSHQGQANEKLFF. DNA for the CDR3: TGCGCCAGCAGCCACCAGGGACAGGCTAATGAAAAACTGTTTTTT.